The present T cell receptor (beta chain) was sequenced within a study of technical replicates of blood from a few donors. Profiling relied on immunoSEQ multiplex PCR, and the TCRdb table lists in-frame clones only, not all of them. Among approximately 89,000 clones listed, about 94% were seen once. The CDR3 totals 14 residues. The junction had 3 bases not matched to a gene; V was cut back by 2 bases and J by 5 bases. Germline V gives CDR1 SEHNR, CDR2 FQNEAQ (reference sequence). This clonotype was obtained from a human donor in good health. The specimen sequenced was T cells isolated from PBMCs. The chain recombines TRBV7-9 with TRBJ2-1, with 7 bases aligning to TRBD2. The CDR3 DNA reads TGTGCCAGCAGCTTAACCGGGAGGAACAATGAGCAGTTCTTC. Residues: CASSLTGRNNEQFF.